The present TCR beta chain was sequenced within a study of response to subunit inactivated influenza vaccine. MiXCR, run by TCRdb on the RT-PCR reads, gives a single entry per CDR3 protein. The sample records about 500,000 distinct CDR3 sequences, 13% being singletons. Germline trimming cut 4 bases from V and 6 bases from J; bases unmatched to any gene: 15. Per the germline V gene, CDR1 is LGHDT and CDR2 is YNNKEL (reference sequence). This CDR3 spans 16 amino acids. Worth noting for this clonotype: Its cognate antigen is unknown.

Study-wide points: Authors suggested each seasonal influenza vaccination recruits few new T cells.

This clonotype was obtained from a man aged 45-60 years who received an inactivated influenza vaccine. The specimen was PBMCs from blood, collected roughly 45 days after vaccination. The chain links TRBV3-1 to TRBJ2-7, with 7 bases lining up with TRBD1. The CDR3 spells CASSPQPGRGGLEQYF. In nucleotides, the CDR3 is TGTGCCAGCAGCCCTCAACCGGGACGAGGGGGCCTCGAGCAGTACTTC.